The clone carrying this T cell receptor beta chain has ten or more counts. One entry per CDR3 protein results from TCRdb running MiXCR on the reads. Of about 300,000 distinct CDR3 sequences in the sample, 9.6% were seen once. This sample stems from a study of T cell repertoires in cytomegalovirus infection. Germline loops: CDR1 MNHEY, CDR2 SVGEGT. This CDR3 region has 14 residues. V was pared by 5 bases and J by 7 bases, with 5 bases of the junction left unmatched. Sequenced: PBMCs. The J gene is TRBJ2-2, the V gene TRBV6-2 or TRBV6-3, with TRBD1 matching over 9 bases. The receptor comes from a human donor in good health (CMV status not recorded). Some clones in this sample may be carry-over from other donors' samples. CDR3 nucleotides: TGTGCCAGCAGTGAACAGGGGGCGATCGGGGAGCTGTTTTTT. It yields the protein CASSEQGAIGELFF.